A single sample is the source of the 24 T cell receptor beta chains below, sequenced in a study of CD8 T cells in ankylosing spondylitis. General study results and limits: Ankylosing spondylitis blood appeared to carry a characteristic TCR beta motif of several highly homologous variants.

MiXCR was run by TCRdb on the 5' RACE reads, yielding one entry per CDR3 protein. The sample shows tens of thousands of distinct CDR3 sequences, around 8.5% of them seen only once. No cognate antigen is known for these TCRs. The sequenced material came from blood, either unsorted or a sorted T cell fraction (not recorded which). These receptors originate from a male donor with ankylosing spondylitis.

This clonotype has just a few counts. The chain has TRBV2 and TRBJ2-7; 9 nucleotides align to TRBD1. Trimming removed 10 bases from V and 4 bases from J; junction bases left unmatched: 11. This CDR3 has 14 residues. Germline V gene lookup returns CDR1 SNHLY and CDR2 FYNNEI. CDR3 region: CATTNRDRVYEQYF. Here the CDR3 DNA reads TGTGCCACCACTAACCGGGACAGGGTGTACGAGCAGTACTTC.

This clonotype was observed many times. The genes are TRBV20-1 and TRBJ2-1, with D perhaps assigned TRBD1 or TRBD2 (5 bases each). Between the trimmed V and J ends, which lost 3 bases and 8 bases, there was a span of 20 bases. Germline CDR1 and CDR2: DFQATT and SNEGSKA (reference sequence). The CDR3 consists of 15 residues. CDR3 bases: TGCAGTGCTAGTGCTTCCGGGACCCTTTTGGATGAGCAGTTCTTC. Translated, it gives CSASASGTLLDEQFF.

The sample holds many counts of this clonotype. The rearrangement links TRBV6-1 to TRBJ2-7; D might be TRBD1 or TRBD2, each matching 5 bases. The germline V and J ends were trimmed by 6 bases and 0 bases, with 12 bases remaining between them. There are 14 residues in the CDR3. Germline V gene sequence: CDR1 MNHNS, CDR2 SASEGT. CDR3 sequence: CASSWDGNSYEQYF. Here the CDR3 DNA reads TGTGCCAGCAGCTGGGACGGAAACTCCTACGAGCAGTACTTC.

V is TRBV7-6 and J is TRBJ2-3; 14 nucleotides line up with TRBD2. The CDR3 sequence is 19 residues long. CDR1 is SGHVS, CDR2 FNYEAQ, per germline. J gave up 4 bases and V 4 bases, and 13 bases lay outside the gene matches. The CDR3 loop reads CASSSPGLAGATWADTQYF. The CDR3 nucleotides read TGTGCCAGCAGCTCACCGGGACTAGCGGGAGCCACCTGGGCAGATACGCAGTATTTT.

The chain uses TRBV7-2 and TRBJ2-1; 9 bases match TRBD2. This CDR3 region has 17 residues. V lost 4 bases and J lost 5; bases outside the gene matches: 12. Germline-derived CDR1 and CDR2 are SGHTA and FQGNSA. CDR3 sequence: CASSYLIAGEGHNEQFF. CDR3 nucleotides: TGTGCCAGCAGCTACTTAATAGCGGGAGAGGGACACAATGAGCAGTTCTTC.

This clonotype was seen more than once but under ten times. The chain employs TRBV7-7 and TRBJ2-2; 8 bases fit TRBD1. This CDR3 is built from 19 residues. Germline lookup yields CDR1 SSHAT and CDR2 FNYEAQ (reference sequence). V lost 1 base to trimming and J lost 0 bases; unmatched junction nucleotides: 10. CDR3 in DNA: TGTGCCAGCAGCTTAGACGGATCGACAGGGGTGGCGAACACCGGGGAGCTGTTTTTT. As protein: CASSLDGSTGVANTGELFF. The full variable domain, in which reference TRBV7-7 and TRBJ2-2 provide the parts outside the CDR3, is GAGVSQSPRYKVTKRGQDVTLRCDPISSHATLYWYQQALGQGPEFLTYFNYEAQPDKSGLPSDRFSAERPEGSISTLTIQRTEQRDSAMYRCASSLDGSTGVANTGELFFGEGSRLTVL.

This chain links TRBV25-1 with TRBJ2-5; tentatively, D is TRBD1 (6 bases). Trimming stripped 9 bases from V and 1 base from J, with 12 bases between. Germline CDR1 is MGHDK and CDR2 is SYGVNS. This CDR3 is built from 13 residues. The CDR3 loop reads CASTGPLQETQYF. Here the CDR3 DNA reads TGTGCCAGTACAGGGCCCCTCCAAGAGACCCAGTACTTC.

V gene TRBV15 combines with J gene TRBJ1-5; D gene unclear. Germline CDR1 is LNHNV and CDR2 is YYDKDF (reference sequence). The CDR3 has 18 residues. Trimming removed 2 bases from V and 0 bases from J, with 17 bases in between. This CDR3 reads CATSRLGSGTYSNQPQHF. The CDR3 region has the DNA TGTGCCACCAGCAGACTTGGTAGCGGAACCTATAGCAATCAGCCCCAGCATTTT.

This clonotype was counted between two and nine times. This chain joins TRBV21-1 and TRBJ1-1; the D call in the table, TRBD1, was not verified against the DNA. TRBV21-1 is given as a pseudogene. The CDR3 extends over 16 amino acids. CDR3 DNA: TGTGCCAGCAGCAAAAATGGGGACAGGGGGAACACTGAAGCTTTCTTT. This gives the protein CASSKNGDRGNTEAFF.

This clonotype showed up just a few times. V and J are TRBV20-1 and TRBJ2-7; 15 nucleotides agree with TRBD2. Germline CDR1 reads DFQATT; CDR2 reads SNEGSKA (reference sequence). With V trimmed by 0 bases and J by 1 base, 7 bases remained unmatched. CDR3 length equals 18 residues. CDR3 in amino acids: CSARDGGGLAGGSYEQYV. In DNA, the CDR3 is TGCAGTGCTAGAGATGGGGGGGGACTAGCGGGAGGATCCTACGAGCAGTACGTC.

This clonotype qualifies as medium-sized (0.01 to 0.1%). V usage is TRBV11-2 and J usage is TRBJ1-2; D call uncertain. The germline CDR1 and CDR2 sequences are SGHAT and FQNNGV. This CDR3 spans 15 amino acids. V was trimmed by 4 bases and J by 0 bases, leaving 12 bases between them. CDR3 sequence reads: CASSYEGSSNYGYTF. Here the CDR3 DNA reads TGTGCCAGCAGCTACGAAGGCTCCTCTAACTATGGCTACACCTTC.

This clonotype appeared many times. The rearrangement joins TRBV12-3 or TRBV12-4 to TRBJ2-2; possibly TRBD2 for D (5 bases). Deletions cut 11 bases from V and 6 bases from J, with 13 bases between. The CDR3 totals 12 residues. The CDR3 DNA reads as TGTGCCGTCCGGCAAGCGGCCGGGGAGCTGTTTTTT. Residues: CAVRQAAGELFF.

CDR3 in DNA: TGCAGTGCCAGTAGCGGGAGAGATACCGGGGAGCTGTTTTTT. Protein: CSASSGRDTGELFF. The chain recombines TRBV20-1 with TRBJ2-2; 9 nucleotides line up with TRBD2. V was clipped by 6 bases and J by 5 bases; unmatched bases: 7. Germline CDR1 is DFQATT and CDR2 is SNEGSKA (reference sequence). The length of the CDR3 is 14 residues.

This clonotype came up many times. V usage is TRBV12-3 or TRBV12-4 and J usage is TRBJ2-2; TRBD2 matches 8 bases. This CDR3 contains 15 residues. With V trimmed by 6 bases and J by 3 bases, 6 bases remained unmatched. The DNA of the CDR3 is TGTGCCAGCAGCCCGAGGACTAGCTACACCGGGGAGCTGTTTTTT. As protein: CASSPRTSYTGELFF.

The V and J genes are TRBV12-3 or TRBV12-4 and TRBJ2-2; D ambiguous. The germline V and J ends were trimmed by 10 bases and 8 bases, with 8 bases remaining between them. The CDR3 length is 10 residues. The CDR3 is CATFRGELFF. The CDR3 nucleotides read TGTGCCACCTTTAGGGGGGAGCTGTTTTTT.

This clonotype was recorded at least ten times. In nucleotides, the CDR3 is TGTGCCAGCAGCTTACAGACAGCATACGAGCAGTACTTC. Protein product: CASSLQTAYEQYF. The V call is TRBV11-2, the J call TRBJ2-7, with a tentative D call TRBD1 (5 bases). CDR1 is SGHAT, CDR2 FQNNGV, per germline. This CDR3 region has 13 residues. V shed 2 bases and J shed 4 bases, with 9 bases lying between them.

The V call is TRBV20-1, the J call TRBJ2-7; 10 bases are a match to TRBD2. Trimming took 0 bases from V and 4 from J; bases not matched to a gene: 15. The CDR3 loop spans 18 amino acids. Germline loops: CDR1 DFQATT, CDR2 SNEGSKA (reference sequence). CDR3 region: CSARDLALAGVFTYEQYF. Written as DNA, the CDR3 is TGCAGTGCTAGAGATCTGGCTCTAGCGGGAGTATTTACGTACGAGCAGTACTTC.

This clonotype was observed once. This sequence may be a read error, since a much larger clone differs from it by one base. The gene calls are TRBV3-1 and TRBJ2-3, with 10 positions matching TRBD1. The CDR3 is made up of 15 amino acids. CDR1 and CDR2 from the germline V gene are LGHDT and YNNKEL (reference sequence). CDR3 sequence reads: CASSQRTGGKDTKYF. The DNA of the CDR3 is TGTGCCAGCAGCCAGAGGACAGGGGGTAAAGATACGAAGTATTTT.

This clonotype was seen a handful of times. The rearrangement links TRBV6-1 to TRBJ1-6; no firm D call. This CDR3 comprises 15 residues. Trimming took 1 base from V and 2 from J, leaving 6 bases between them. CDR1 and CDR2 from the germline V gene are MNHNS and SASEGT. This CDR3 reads CASSEDGTYNSPLHF. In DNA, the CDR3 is TGTGCCAGCAGTGAAGACGGGACCTATAATTCACCCCTCCACTTT.

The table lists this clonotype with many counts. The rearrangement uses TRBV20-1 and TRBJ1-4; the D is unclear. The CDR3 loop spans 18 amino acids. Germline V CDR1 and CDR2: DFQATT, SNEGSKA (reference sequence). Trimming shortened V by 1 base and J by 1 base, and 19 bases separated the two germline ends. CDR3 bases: TGCAGTGCTAGAGCGAATTCGATAGGGAATCTAACTAATGAAAAACTGTTTTTT. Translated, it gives CSARANSIGNLTNEKLFF.

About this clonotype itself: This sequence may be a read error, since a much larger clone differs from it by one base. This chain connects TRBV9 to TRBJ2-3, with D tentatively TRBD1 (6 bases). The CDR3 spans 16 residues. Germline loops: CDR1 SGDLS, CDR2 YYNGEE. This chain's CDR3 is CGSSVDVTGPLDTQYF. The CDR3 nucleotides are TGTGGCAGCAGCGTAGATGTAACAGGGCCCTTGGATACGCAGTATTTT.

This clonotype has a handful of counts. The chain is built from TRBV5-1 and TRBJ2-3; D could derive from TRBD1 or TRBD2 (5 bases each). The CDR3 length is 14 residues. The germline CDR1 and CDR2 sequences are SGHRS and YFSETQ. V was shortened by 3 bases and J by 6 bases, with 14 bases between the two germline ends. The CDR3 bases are TGCGCCAGCAGCTCCGGGACCCAGAGGGATACGCAGTATTTT. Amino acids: CASSSGTQRDTQYF.

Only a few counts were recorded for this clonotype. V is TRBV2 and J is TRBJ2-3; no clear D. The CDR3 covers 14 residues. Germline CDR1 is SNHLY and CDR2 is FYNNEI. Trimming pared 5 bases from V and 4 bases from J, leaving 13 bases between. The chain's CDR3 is CASSPTESSDTQYF. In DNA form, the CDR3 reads TGTGCCAGCAGTCCTACGGAGAGCTCAGATACGCAGTATTTT. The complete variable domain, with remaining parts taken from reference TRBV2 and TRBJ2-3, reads EPEVTQTPSHQVTQMGQEVILRCVPISNHLYFYWYRQILGQKVEFLVSFYNNEISEKSEIFDDQFSVERPDGSNFTLKIRSTKLEDSAMYFCASSPTESSDTQYFGPGTRLTVL.

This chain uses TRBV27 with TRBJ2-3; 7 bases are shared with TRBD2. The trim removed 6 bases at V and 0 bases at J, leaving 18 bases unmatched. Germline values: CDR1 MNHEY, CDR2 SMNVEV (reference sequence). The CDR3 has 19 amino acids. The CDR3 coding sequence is TGTGCCAGCAGACCAAGGGGCCTACTGGCGGGAGATAGCACAGATACGCAGTATTTT. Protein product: CASRPRGLLAGDSTDTQYF.